A single T cell receptor (beta chain) is shown here with its context. Its specificity is unknown. This entry comes from a study of monozygotic twins with inflammatory bowel disease. Each TCR library consumed about 3,800 ng of total RNA. With the 5' RACE reads reprocessed, TCRdb shows one record per CDR3 protein and no DNA. This repertoire comprises approximately 120,000 distinct CDR3 sequences; its ten largest clones make up over 10%. Study findings and constraints: Using the inverse Simpson index, IBD patients had lower TCRbeta diversity than healthy co-twins.

CDR3 length: 14 residues. Per the germline V gene, CDR1 is KGHSH and CDR2 is LQKENI. Sequencing was performed on blood. The chain carries TRBV18 and TRBJ1-4; TCRdb's assignment of TRBD1 cannot be checked, as there is no DNA. The TCR comes from a human donor with ulcerative colitis or Crohn's disease, or a healthy co-twin of an affected twin (not recorded which). The CDR3 is CASSSGQRDEKLFF.